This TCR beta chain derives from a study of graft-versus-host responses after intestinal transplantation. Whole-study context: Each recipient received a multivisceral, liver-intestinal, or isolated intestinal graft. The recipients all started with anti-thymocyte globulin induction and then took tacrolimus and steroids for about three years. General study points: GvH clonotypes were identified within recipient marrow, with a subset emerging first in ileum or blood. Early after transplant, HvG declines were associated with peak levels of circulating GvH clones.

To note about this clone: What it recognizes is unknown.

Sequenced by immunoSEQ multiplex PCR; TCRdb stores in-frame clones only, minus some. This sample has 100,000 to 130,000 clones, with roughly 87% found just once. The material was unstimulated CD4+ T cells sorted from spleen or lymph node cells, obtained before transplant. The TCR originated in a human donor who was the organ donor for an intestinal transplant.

The CDR3 loop is CSVEEPNYGYTF. The CDR3 nucleotides are TGCAGCGTTGAAGAACCTAACTATGGCTACACCTTC. The chain recombines TRBV29-1 with TRBJ1-2; the D is unclear. Germline assignment: CDR1 SQVTM and CDR2 ANQGSEA. Trimming pared 0 bases from V and 0 bases from J, leaving 2 bases between. This CDR3 has 12 residues.